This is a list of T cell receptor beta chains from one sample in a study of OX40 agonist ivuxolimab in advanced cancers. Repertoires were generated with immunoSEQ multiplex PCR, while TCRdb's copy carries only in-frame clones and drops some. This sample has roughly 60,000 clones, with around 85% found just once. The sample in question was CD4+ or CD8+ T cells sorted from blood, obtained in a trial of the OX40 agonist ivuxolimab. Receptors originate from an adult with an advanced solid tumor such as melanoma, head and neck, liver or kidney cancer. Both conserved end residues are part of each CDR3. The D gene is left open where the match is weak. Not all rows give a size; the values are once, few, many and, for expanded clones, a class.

TGTGCCAGCTCACCAGCGGGGGACACTGAAGCTTTCTTT	CASSPAGDTEAFF	.	TRBV18	TRBJ1-1	.
TGTGCCAGTAGTATTTCAGGGGCCGGATCACCCCTCCACTTT	CASSISGAGSPLHF	.	TRBV19	TRBJ1-6	.
TGTGCCAGCAGCCCCGCCGGCGGGAGATTTGGAGAGACCCAGTACTTC	CASSPAGGRFGETQYF	TRBD2	TRBV9	TRBJ2-5	.
TGTGCCAGCAGTAACCGGGACTATAACACCGGGGAGCTGTTTTTT	CASSNRDYNTGELFF	TRBD2	TRBV6-5	TRBJ2-2	.
TGTGCCAGCAGCACCGGGACAGGGGGCTACGAGCAGTACTTC	CASSTGTGGYEQYF	TRBD1	TRBV7-2	TRBJ2-7	.
TGTGCCAGCAGCTCGGGACCGCTTCGTGACTATGGCTACACCTTC	CASSSGPLRDYGYTF	.	TRBV7-2	TRBJ1-2	.
TGTGCCAGCAGCTTGGACCGTCAGCCTAACTACGAGCAGTACTTC	CASSLDRQPNYEQYF	.	TRBV5-5	TRBJ2-7	few
TGTGCCAGCAGGGGACAGGGGGTCTCACATTCACCCCTCCACTTT	CASRGQGVSHSPLHF	TRBD1	TRBV6-1	TRBJ1-6	.
TGCGCCAGCGGCCCTACCGGGCAGGCTACCTACGAGCAGTACTTC	CASGPTGQATYEQYF	.	TRBV4-1	TRBJ2-7	.
TGTGCCAGCAGTGTCGGGGGGCACGTTGGGAATGAGCAGTTCTTC	CASSVGGHVGNEQFF	.	TRBV6-1	TRBJ2-1	once
TGTGCCAGCAGCTTACTGGGGGACCAAGAGACCCAGTACTTC	CASSLLGDQETQYF	.	TRBV7-2	TRBJ2-5	.
TGCAGCGTTGAGGGACAGGGGACCCGGGAGCTGTTTTTT	CSVEGQGTRELFF	TRBD1	TRBV29-1	TRBJ2-2	.
TGTGCCAGCAGCCCGGGAGGCCATGGGGGGCAGGCTCTCCGGTATGGCTACACCTTC	CASSPGGHGGQALRYGYTF	.	TRBV5-4	TRBJ1-2	.
TGCGCCAGCAGCCAACCCCTAGGCGATGAGCAGTTCTTC	CASSQPLGDEQFF	.	TRBV4-1	TRBJ2-1	.
TGTGCCAGCAGCCGACAGTATGGCGATGAAAAACTGTTTTTT	CASSRQYGDEKLFF	.	TRBV5-4	TRBJ1-4	.
TGTGCCAGCAGCGAATCTAGCGGAGGGCTAGATACGCAGTATTTT	CASSESSGGLDTQYF	TRBD2	TRBV7-9	TRBJ2-3	.
TGTGCCAGCAGCTTGGGCTTCGGAGATTACCGGAAGACCCAGTACTTC	CASSLGFGDYRKTQYF	.	TRBV5-4	TRBJ2-5	once
TGTGCCACCCGGCAGGGCGGGAGCAATCAGCCCCAGCATTTT	CATRQGGSNQPQHF	.	TRBV19	TRBJ1-5	.
TGTGCCAGCAGCAATACTGGGTTAGCGGCCTTAGGGGAGACCCAGTACTTC	CASSNTGLAALGETQYF	.	TRBV9	TRBJ2-5	.
TGTGCCAGCAGCGTTAGGGGGCGGGACACCGGGGAGCTGTTTTTT	CASSVRGRDTGELFF	TRBD1	TRBV9	TRBJ2-2	.
TGTGCCATCAGTGAGTCGAACCGCCGGATTGACTATGGCTACACCTTC	CAISESNRRIDYGYTF	.	TRBV10-3	TRBJ1-2	once
TGTGCCAGCAGACCTTATAGCTGGGATGGGGGGGAGCTGTTTTTT	CASRPYSWDGGELFF	.	TRBV27	TRBJ2-2	once
TGTGCCTGGCATAAGCCGGGACTAGCGGTGAACACCGGGGAGCTGTTTTTT	CAWHKPGLAVNTGELFF	TRBD2	TRBV30	TRBJ2-2	.
TGTGCCACCAGCAGAGAACAGGGGGGGGACACCGGGGAGCTGTTTTTT	CATSREQGGDTGELFF	.	TRBV15	TRBJ2-2	.
TGTGCCAGCAGCTCTCGAGGGGCTAGGGGTGATTCACCCCTCCACTTT	CASSSRGARGDSPLHF	.	TRBV7-2	TRBJ1-6	.
TGTGCCAGCTCACCGGGGAGTGACTACGAGCAGTACTTC	CASSPGSDYEQYF	.	TRBV18	TRBJ2-7	.
TGTGCCAGCAGCTTAAACGTAGGTGTCTACAATGAGCAGTTCTTC	CASSLNVGVYNEQFF	.	TRBV7-3	TRBJ2-1	.
TGTGCCAGCAGCGCCGGGTACGAGCAGTACTTC	CASSAGYEQYF	.	TRBV9	TRBJ2-7	.
TGTGCCAGCAGATATTCCGGAGCCAGCGATCAGCCCCAGCATTTT	CASRYSGASDQPQHF	.	TRBV28	TRBJ1-5	.
TGTGCCAGCAGCCCATACTCGGGAGCCCTCTACGAGCAGTACTTC	CASSPYSGALYEQYF	.	TRBV9	TRBJ2-7	.
TGTGCCAGCTCCGGTAGGGATGCGGAAGAGACCCAGTACTTC	CASSGRDAEETQYF	.	TRBV7-6	TRBJ2-5	few
TGTGCCAGCAGCAGCATGACAGGGCCCGGGGAGCTGTTTTTT	CASSSMTGPGELFF	TRBD1	TRBV7-9	TRBJ2-2	.
TGTGCCAGCAGTCCAACGACAGGGTTGGGTGAGCAGTACTTC	CASSPTTGLGEQYF	TRBD1	TRBV28	TRBJ2-5	once
TGTGCCAGTACCATACAGTCGGTGGGGACTGAAGCTTTCTTT	CASTIQSVGTEAFF	.	TRBV19	TRBJ1-1	.
TGTGCCAGCAGTGAAATGGGACAGTCGAACACTGAAGCTTTCTTT	CASSEMGQSNTEAFF	TRBD1	TRBV6-1	TRBJ1-1	.
TGTGCCAGCAGCCGGACAGGGGGCTCGAGCACAGATACGCAGTATTTT	CASSRTGGSSTDTQYF	TRBD1	TRBV7-2	TRBJ2-3	.
TGTGCCAGCAGCTTAGTAAGGACACCAATGCAGCAGTACTTC	CASSLVRTPMQQYF	.	TRBV7-8	TRBJ2-5	.
TGTGCCAGCAGTGAGATAGCAGAAAATCAGCCCCAGCATTTT	CASSEIAENQPQHF	.	TRBV2	TRBJ1-5	.
TGTGCCAGCAGTTTCCCCGGGGACCTAGCCAAAAACATTCAGTACTTC	CASSFPGDLAKNIQYF	.	TRBV28	TRBJ2-4	.
TGTGCCAGCAGGGACCGGAGCTCCTACAATGAGCAGTTCTTC	CASRDRSSYNEQFF	.	TRBV2	TRBJ2-1	once
TGTGCCAGCAGGCGGGCGGGAAACTCCTACGAGCAGTACTTC	CASRRAGNSYEQYF	.	TRBV27	TRBJ2-7	.
TGTGCCACCAGCAGAGATGGGGATTCCTTCCTCGAGCAGTACTTC	CATSRDGDSFLEQYF	.	TRBV15	TRBJ2-7	.
TGTGCCAGCAGCTCCGACAGGGGAGTTTGGTTCTTC	CASSSDRGVWFF	TRBD1	TRBV11-2	TRBJ2-1	.
TGTGCCAGCAGTAGATCCGGCAGGGGAACCTACGAGCAGTACTTC	CASSRSGRGTYEQYF	.	TRBV28	TRBJ2-7	.
TGTGCCAGCAGTGAAGGGCGTCAGGCCGGCTACACCTTC	CASSEGRQAGYTF	.	TRBV2	TRBJ1-2	.
TGTGCCTGGGGGCCCCTCGGACTAGCGGGAGCCTCCAATGAGCAGTTCTTC	CAWGPLGLAGASNEQFF	TRBD2	TRBV30	TRBJ2-1	.
TGTGCTAGCAGTGCGGGAGGGAGCTACAATGAGCAGTTCTTC	CASSAGGSYNEQFF	TRBD2	TRBV7-7	TRBJ2-1	.
TGCAGCGTTGAGTCCTGGGGGGGGAACACTGAAGCTTTCTTT	CSVESWGGNTEAFF	.	TRBV29-1	TRBJ1-1	.
TGTGCCAGCAGTCCTGCGGTGAGGGGATACACCTTC	CASSPAVRGYTF	.	TRBV28	TRBJ1-2	.
TGTGCCAGTAGTATAGATCGGGTTAGACTCACCATATATTTT	CASSIDRVRLTIYF	.	TRBV19	TRBJ1-3	.
TGTGCCAGCAGTGAAGAACTAGCGGGGGTCGGCGAGCAGTACTTC	CASSEELAGVGEQYF	TRBD2	TRBV6-1	TRBJ2-7	.
TGTGCCAGCCAGATGAGGGTAGTCAACACTGAAGCTTTCTTT	CASQMRVVNTEAFF	.	TRBV6-6	TRBJ1-1	.
TGTGCCAGCAGTTACTCGCCGGGGGACTATGGCTACACCTTC	CASSYSPGDYGYTF	.	TRBV6-5	TRBJ1-2	.
TGTGCCAGCACCGGGACTTCGGTTCTCGAGACCCAGTACTTC	CASTGTSVLETQYF	.	TRBV2	TRBJ2-5	.
TGTGCCAGCAGTGACGGGCTAGCGGGAGGAGAGACCCAGTACTTC	CASSDGLAGGETQYF	TRBD2	TRBV2	TRBJ2-5	.